The clone carrying this TCR beta chain was detected a few times. Its matching antigen is unknown. The CDR3 runs 15 residues. Germline CDR1 is SGHRS and CDR2 is YFSETQ. V was cut by 0 bases and J by 4 bases, with 10 bases left in between. TCRdb fed the RT-PCR reads into MiXCR, producing one record per CDR3 protein. The table records 530,000 or so distinct CDR3 sequences, less than 30% of them present only once. This sample is part of a study of response to subunit inactivated influenza vaccine. Study-wide results and caveats: Each seasonal flu vaccination may recruit only limited new T cells, authors suggested.

The TCR comes from a man between 50 and 59 years old who received an inactivated influenza vaccine. V and J are TRBV5-1 and TRBJ2-2, with no clear D. The sequencing here drew on CD4+ T cells sorted from PBMCs, taken 5 to 6 days after vaccination. CDR3 nucleotide sequence: TGCGCCAGCAGCTTGGTAGGGTTCGGCACCGGGGAGCTGTTTTTT. Its translation is CASSLVGFGTGELFF.